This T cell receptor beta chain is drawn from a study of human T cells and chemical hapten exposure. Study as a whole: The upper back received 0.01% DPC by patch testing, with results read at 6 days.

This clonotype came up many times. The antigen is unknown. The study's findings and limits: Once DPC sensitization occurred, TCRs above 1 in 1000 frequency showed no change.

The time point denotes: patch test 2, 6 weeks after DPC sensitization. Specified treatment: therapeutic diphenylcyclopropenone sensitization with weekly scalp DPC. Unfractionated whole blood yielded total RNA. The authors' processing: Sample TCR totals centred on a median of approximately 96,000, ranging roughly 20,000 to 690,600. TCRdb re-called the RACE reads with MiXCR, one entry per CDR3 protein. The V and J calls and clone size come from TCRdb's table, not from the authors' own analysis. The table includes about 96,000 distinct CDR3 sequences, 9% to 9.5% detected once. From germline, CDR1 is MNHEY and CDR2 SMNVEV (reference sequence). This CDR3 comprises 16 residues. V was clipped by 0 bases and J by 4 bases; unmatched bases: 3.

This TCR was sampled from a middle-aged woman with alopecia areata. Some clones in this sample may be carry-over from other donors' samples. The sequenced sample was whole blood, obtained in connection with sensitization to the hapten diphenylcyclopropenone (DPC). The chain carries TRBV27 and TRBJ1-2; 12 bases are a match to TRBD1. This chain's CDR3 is CASSLSGTGGFYGYTF. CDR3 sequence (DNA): TGTGCCAGCAGTTTATCGGGGACAGGGGGCTTCTATGGCTACACCTTC.